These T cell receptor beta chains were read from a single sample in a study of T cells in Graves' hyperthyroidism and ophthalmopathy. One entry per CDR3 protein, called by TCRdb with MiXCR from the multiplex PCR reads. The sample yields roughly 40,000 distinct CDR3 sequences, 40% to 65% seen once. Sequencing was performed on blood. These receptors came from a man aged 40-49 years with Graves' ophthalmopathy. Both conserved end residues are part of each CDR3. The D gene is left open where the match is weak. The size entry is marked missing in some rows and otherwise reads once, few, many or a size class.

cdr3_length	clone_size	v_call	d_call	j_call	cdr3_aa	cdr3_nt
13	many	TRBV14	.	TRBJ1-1	CASSQEEGTEAFF	TGTGCCAGCAGCCAAGAGGAAGGGACTGAAGCTTTCTTT
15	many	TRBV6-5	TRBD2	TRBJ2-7	CASSRGTSGNYEQYF	TGTGCCAGCAGTAGGGGGACTAGCGGGAACTACGAGCAGTACTTC
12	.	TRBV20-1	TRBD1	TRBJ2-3	CSAGTGVDTQYF	TGCAGTGCGGGGACAGGGGTCGATACGCAGTATTTT
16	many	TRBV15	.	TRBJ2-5	CATSRSRDDLDETQYF	TGTGCCACCAGCAGATCTCGGGACGATTTGGACGAGACCCAGTACTTC
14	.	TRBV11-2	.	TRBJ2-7	CASSSDQGSYEQYF	TGTGCCAGCAGCTCAGATCAAGGGTCCTACGAGCAGTACTTC
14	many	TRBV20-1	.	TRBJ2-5	CSARDPNGGETQYF	TGCAGTGCTAGAGACCCGAACGGGGGAGAGACCCAGTACTTC
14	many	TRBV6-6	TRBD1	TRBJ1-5	CASSWGTEDQPQHF	TGTGCCAGCAGTTGGGGGACAGAAGATCAGCCCCAGCATTTT
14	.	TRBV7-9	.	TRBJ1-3	CASSVFGTGNTIYF	TGTGCCAGCAGCGTATTTGGAACTGGAAACACCATATATTTT
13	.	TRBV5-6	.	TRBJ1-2	CASSLRTAYGYTF	TGTGCCAGCAGCTTAAGGACAGCGTATGGCTACACCTTC
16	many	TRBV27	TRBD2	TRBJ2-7	CASSPGTSGRGREQYF	TGTGCCAGCAGTCCCGGGACTAGCGGGAGAGGTCGGGAGCAGTACTTC
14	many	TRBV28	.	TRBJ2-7	CASIMSGPSYEQYF	TGTGCCAGCATTATGTCAGGGCCGTCCTACGAGCAGTACTTC
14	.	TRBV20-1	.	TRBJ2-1	CSALTGGDSNEQFF	TGCAGTGCCCTGACCGGCGGGGATAGCAATGAGCAGTTCTTC
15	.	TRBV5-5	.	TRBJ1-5	CASSLVGGSNQPQHF	TGCGCCAGCAGCCTGGTAGGGGGTAGCAATCAGCCCCAGCATTTT
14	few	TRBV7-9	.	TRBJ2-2	CASSSPVRAGELFF	TGTGCCAGCAGCTCCCCGGTGCGGGCTGGGGAGCTGTTTTTT
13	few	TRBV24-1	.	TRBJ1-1	CATSDLVGGEAFF	TGTGCCACCAGTGACCTGGTGGGGGGTGAAGCTTTCTTT
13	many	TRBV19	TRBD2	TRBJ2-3	CASSLAGGDTQYF	TGTGCCAGTAGTCTAGCGGGAGGCGATACGCAGTATTTT
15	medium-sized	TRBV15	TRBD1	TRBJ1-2	CATSGLQGLTYGYTF	TGTGCCACCAGCGGATTACAGGGGTTAACCTATGGCTACACCTTC
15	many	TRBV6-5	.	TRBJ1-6	CASSYSTGAYSPLHF	TGTGCCAGCAGTTACTCGACCGGGGCTTACTCACCCCTCCACTTT
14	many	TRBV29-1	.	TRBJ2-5	CSVGIGRIQETQYF	TGCAGCGTTGGGATTGGGCGGATTCAAGAGACCCAGTACTTC
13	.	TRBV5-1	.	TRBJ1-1	CASNSNRNTEAFF	TGCGCCAGCAACTCAAACAGGAACACTGAAGCTTTCTTT
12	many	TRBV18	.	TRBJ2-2	CASSPLAGELFF	TGTGCCAGCTCACCTCTGGCCGGGGAGCTGTTTTTT
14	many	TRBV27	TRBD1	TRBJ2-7	CASSSWTGSYEQYF	TGTGCCAGCAGTTCCTGGACAGGGTCCTACGAGCAGTACTTC
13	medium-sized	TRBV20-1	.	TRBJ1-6	CSASGSTNSPLHF	TGCAGTGCTAGTGGGTCCACTAATTCACCCCTCCACTTT
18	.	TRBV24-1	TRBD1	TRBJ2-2	CATSVNRGRNVGTGELFF	TGTGCCACCAGTGTAAACAGGGGGCGCAATGTCGGTACCGGGGAGCTGTTTTTT